This TCR beta chain stems from a study of blood T cell repertoires in COVID-19. Germline CDR1 is KGHSH and CDR2 is LQKENI. Trimming at V came to 3 bases and at J to 6 bases, leaving 6 bases not matched to a gene. This CDR3 has 14 amino acids. As processed by the authors: Reference gene primer amplification gave estimated nucleated cell counts. Produced via immunoSEQ multiplex PCR; TCRdb's table is partial and in-frame only. That table is the source of V, J and clone size, and D and trimming were worked out from the DNA. In the table there are 180,000 or so clones, about 86% of which are singletons. The TCR was taken from a man in his 60s with acute or convalescent COVID-19. This rearrangement joins TRBV18 to TRBJ1-1; 8 bases align to TRBD1. Sequenced input: peripheral blood. CDR3 bases: TGTGCCAGCTCACCCCAGGGGGCGCAGGCTGAAGCTTTCTTT. Translated, it gives CASSPQGAQAEAFF.